Following are 12 T cell receptor beta chains from one sample sequenced in a study of OX40 agonist ivuxolimab in advanced cancers. Generated by immunoSEQ multiplex PCR, the TCRdb table keeps only in-frame clones and is missing some. The table lists tens of thousands of clones, 85% to 90% of them singletons, with 5.5% to 6.5% in the top ten. The sample here was CD4+ or CD8+ T cells sorted from blood, taken in a trial of the OX40 agonist ivuxolimab. Source of these receptors: an adult with an advanced solid tumor such as melanoma, head and neck, liver or kidney cancer.

This clone was recorded a few times. The CDR3 DNA sequence: TGCGCCAGCAGCCAAGATCCAGGGGGCTTCTATGGCTACACCTTC. Translating it yields CASSQDPGGFYGYTF. The genes are TRBV4-3 and TRBJ1-2; TRBD1 aligns across 8 bases. Germline CDR1 LGHNA, CDR2 YSLEER. V trimming: 0 bases; J trimming: 4 bases; junction bases outside the gene matches: 4. The CDR3 sequence is 15 residues long.

The chain has TRBV2 and TRBJ1-6; the D gene is possibly TRBD1 (6 bases). The CDR3 runs 14 residues. Germline assignment: CDR1 SNHLY and CDR2 FYNNEI. Trimming cost V 6 bases and J 9 bases, with 15 bases left between them. The DNA for the CDR3 is TGTGCCAGCAGCCCGGTGGGGGCCGGTTCACCCCTCCACTTT. Translated, it gives CASSPVGAGSPLHF.

This clone is labeled as medium-sized. This chain uses TRBV7-9 with TRBJ1-1; 7 nucleotides line up with TRBD1. Germline lookup yields CDR1 SEHNR and CDR2 FQNEAQ (reference sequence). The CDR3 has 13 residues. V shed 5 bases and J 6 bases; nucleotides not matched to a gene: 6. The CDR3 DNA follows: TGTGCCAGCAGCCCAGTAGGGGGCCCTGAAGCTTTCTTT. Translated, it gives CASSPVGGPEAFF.

The chain uses TRBV4-1 and TRBJ1-2; D possibly corresponds to TRBD1 (5 bases). CDR1 is MGHRA, CDR2 YSYEKL, per germline. The CDR3 is 14 amino acids. The V end lost 1 base, the J end lost 5 bases, and 11 bases lay between the germline ends. CDR3 in DNA: TGCGCCAGCAGCCAAGTGGGGACGTATTATGGCTACACCTTC. Translated: CASSQVGTYYGYTF.

The gene calls are TRBV19 and TRBJ2-3; D unclear. Trimming took off 9 bases at V and 5 bases at J, with 6 bases between the two ends. CDR3 size: 10 residues. Germline lookup yields CDR1 LNHDA and CDR2 SQIVND (reference sequence). The CDR3 is CASSGDTQYF. In DNA form, the CDR3 reads TGTGCCAGCTCAGGAGATACGCAGTATTTT.

This chain links TRBV5-6 with TRBJ2-7; possibly TRBD2 for D (6 bases). This CDR3 is built from 13 residues. V was clipped by 2 bases and J by 2 bases, with 8 bases between them. Germline CDR1 SGHDT, CDR2 YYEEEE. The CDR3 loop is CASSFGGAYEQYF. The CDR3 DNA sequence: TGTGCCAGCAGCTTTGGCGGGGCCTACGAGCAGTACTTC.

This clone was detected a few times. The chain uses TRBV5-6 and TRBJ2-7; no reliable D call. Germline V lookup: CDR1 SGHDT, CDR2 YYEEEE. The V end lost 4 bases, the J end lost 0 bases, and 2 bases lay between the germline ends. This CDR3 has 11 residues. CDR3 residues: CASSTSYEQYF. In nucleotides, the CDR3 is TGTGCCAGCAGCACCTCCTACGAGCAGTACTTC.

V and J are TRBV21-1 and TRBJ2-1; the D call of TRBD2 is as the table states it, not checked on the DNA. TRBV21-1 constitutes a pseudogene. The CDR3 is 17 residues long. CDR3 sequence reads: CASSKVTTGFSYNEQFF. DNA for the CDR3: TGTGCCAGCAGCAAAGTCACGACGGGATTCTCCTACAATGAGCAGTTCTTC.

The chain uses TRBV7-9 and TRBJ2-7; 9 bases align to TRBD1. With 11 bases clipped from V and 5 bases from J, the junction kept 13 bases outside the gene matches. This CDR3 region has 14 residues. Germline values: CDR1 SEHNR, CDR2 FQNEAQ (reference sequence). CDR3 DNA: TGTGCCCTAGCCACCGGGACAGGGTTTAACGAGCAGTACTTC. Residues: CALATGTGFNEQYF.

V gene TRBV18 combines with J gene TRBJ1-1, with D possibly TRBD1 on 5 matching bases. V lost 2 bases and J lost 11, with 9 bases in between. The CDR3 is 11 residues long. Germline V gene data show CDR1 as KGHSH and CDR2 as LQKENI. The DNA of the CDR3 is TGTGCCAGCTCACCAGGAGGGGACGCTTTCTTT. Translation gives CASSPGGDAFF.

Here the CDR3 reads CASTASSYEQYF. CDR3 nucleotides: TGTGCCAGCACGGCCAGTTCCTACGAGCAGTACTTC. The rearrangement uses TRBV6-5 and TRBJ2-7; D is unresolved. V lost 7 bases, J lost 1 base, and 8 bases lay in between. Germline-derived CDR1 and CDR2 are MNHEY and SVGAGI. The CDR3 covers 12 residues.

The V call is TRBV18, the J call TRBJ1-2; no reliable D call. The CDR3 extends over 12 amino acids. V was shortened by 3 bases and J by 5 bases, with 7 bases between the two germline ends. Germline CDR1 and CDR2: KGHSH and LQKENI. The CDR3 sequence is CASSPGPYGYTF. CDR3 in DNA: TGTGCCAGCTCACCGGGTCCATATGGCTACACCTTC.